This TCR beta chain was identified in a study of T cell repertoires in cytomegalovirus infection (dated by TCRdb to about 2019). Study-wide context: Because public TCR beta signatures pointed to carriage of CMV infection together with the matching HLA type, the HLA type of each donor mattered for the analysis.

General conclusions and limits of the study: In both this cohort and an independent cohort of 350 to 400 donors, the cumulative frequency of public TCR beta family members distinguished carriers of CMV infection plus the relevant HLA type. In the ex vivo response, HLA-C-restricted CMV-specific TCR beta clonotypes were dominant, and in two of eight donors the single most frequent clonotype came from this HLA-C-restricted group.

Reading the germline V gene gives CDR1 MGHRA and CDR2 YSYEKL. Trimming costs V 1 base and J 0 bases, and their ends lie 10 bases apart. From its cysteine to its phenylalanine, the CDR3 spans 15 amino acids. Solely the CDR3 DNA is kept, with 45 bases framed from the first base. Many counts were recorded for this clonotype. No antigen is known for it. The record has no base qualities; no much larger clone is one base away. Data came from an Illumina HiSeq 1500. TCRdb passed the public sequencing reads through fastp at Q25 and MiXCR, retaining productive beta sequences. Each entry is one CDR3 protein sequence, shown with its most common DNA and genes. Within this sample are about 300,000 distinct CDR3 sequences, with around 10% of them counted one time only. The ten largest make up around 2.6% of the sample.

The sample was PBMCs. This clonotype was sampled from a human donor in good health (CMV status not recorded). Some clones in this sample may be carry-over from other donors' samples. Rearrangement joined TRBV4-1 to TRBJ2-7; possibly the D gene is TRBD2, per 6 matching bases. For the CDR3, the sequence is CASSQAAGSSYEQYF. At the DNA level, the sequence is TGCGCCAGCAGCCAAGCTGCGGGGTCCTCCTACGAGCAGTACTTC.